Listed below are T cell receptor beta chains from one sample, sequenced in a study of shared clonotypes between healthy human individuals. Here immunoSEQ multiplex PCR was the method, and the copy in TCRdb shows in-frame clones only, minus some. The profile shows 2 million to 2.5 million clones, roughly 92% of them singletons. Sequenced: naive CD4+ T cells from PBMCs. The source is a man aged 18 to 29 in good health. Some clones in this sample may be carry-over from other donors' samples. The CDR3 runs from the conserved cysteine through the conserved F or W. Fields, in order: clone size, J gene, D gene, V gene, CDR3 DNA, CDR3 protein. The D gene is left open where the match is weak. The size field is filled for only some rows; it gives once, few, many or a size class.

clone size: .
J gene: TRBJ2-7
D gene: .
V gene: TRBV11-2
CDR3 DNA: TGTGCCAGTCACGGACGCAGCGACTCCTACGAGCAGTACTTC
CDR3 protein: CASHGRSDSYEQYF

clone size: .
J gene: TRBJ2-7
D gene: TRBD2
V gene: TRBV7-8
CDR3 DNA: TGTGCCAGCACCCCAGGACTAGCGGGAAACTACGAGCAGTACTTC
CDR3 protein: CASTPGLAGNYEQYF

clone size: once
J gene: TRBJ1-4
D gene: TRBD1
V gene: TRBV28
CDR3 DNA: TGTGCCAGCAGCCGCGGGGGACAGGGCAATGAAAAACTGTTTTTT
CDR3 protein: CASSRGGQGNEKLFF

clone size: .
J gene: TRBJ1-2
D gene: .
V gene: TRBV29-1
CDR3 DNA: TGCAGCGTTGAAGGGGCGGTCGGTTATGGCTACACCTTC
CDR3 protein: CSVEGAVGYGYTF

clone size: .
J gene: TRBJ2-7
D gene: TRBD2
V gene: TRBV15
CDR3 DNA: TGTGCCACCAGCAGGGATCTACTAGCGGGAGCCCCCTACGAGCAGTACTTC
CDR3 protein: CATSRDLLAGAPYEQYF

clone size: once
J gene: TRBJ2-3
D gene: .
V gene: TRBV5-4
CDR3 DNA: TGTGCCAGCGGGCCGGGGGGCCGTCGGGATACGCAGTATTTT
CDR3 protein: CASGPGGRRDTQYF

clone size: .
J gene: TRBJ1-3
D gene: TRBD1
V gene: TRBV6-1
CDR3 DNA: TGTGCCAGCAGTGAAGGGACAGGGGGAGGAAACACCATATATTTT
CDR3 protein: CASSEGTGGGNTIYF

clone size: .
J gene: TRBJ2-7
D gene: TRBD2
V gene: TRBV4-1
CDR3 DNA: TGCGCCAGGGAGACTAGCGGGAACCCCTACGAGCAGTACTTC
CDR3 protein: CARETSGNPYEQYF

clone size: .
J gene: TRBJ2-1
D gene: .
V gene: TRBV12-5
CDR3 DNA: TGTGCTAGTGGTTTGGTGTTGGGCGGTTTCCACAATGAGCAGTTCTTC
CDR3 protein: CASGLVLGGFHNEQFF

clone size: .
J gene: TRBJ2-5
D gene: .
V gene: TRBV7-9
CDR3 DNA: TGTGCCAGCAGCTTAGAAGCAGAGACCCAGTACTTC
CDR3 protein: CASSLEAETQYF

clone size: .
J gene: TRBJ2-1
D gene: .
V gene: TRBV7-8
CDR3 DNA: TGTGCCAGCAGCTTAGCGGAGAGCTCCTACAATGAGCAGTTCTTC
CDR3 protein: CASSLAESSYNEQFF

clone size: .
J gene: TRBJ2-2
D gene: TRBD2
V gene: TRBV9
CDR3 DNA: TGTGCCAGCAGCGTAGACGGCGGGAGAGGCACCGGGGAGCTGTTTTTT
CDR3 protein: CASSVDGGRGTGELFF

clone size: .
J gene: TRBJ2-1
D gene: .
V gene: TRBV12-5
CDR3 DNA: TGTGCTAGTACCTGGGGGGGGCGCGAGCAGTTCTTC
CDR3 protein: CASTWGGREQFF

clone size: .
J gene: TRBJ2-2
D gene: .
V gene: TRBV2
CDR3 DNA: TGTGCCAGTTCAGCGAGAGCGGCGAACACCGGGGAGCTGTTTTTT
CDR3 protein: CASSARAANTGELFF